Below, one T cell receptor beta chain is given with its context. Its specificity is not known. The CDR3 extends over 17 amino acids. Per germline, CDR1 LNHNV and CDR2 YYDKDF (reference sequence). This sample was included in a study of monozygotic twins with inflammatory bowel disease. Findings of the study overall: IBD patients share fewer clonotypes with other people than healthy twins do, especially with disease activity.

Following a re-call of the 5' RACE reads, TCRdb has one entry per CDR3 protein and lacks DNA. Here the sample table reports fewer than 400,000 distinct CDR3 sequences. The sample consisted of blood. This clonotype was obtained from a human donor with ulcerative colitis or Crohn's disease, or a healthy co-twin of an affected twin (not recorded which). The V call is TRBV15, the J call TRBJ1-2; the D gene TCRdb calls, TRBD1, cannot be checked with no DNA. The CDR3 spells CATSRDPQSTPRLGYTF.